These 23 T cell receptor beta chains originate from one sample sequenced in a study of blood T cell repertoires in COVID-19. TCRdb's copy holds only in-frame clones and misses some; the assay was immunoSEQ multiplex PCR. The sample shows about 75,000 clones, approximately 79% of them seen only once. What was sequenced was peripheral blood. These receptors originate from a woman older than 75 with active or convalescent COVID-19.

This chain links TRBV5-1 with TRBJ2-1, with TRBD2 matching 7 bases. The CDR3 runs 19 residues. J was trimmed by 0 bases and V by 2 bases; bases with no gene match: 14. Germline V gene sequence: CDR1 SGHRS, CDR2 YFSETQ. The CDR3 coding sequence is TGCGCCAGCAGCTTAGGACCTTTGGGGGAGGGGAGCTCCTACAATGAGCAGTTCTTC. It codes for CASSLGPLGEGSSYNEQFF.

Only a few counts were recorded for this clone. V gene TRBV19 combines with J gene TRBJ1-4; D unclear. Germline CDR1 and CDR2: LNHDA and SQIVND (reference sequence). V shed 9 bases and J shed 0 bases, with 14 bases lying between them. The length of the CDR3 is 15 residues. This CDR3 is CASTEGGATNEKLFF. The CDR3 region has the DNA TGTGCCAGCACTGAGGGCGGTGCAACTAATGAAAAACTGTTTTTT.

A few counts support this clone. The J gene is TRBJ2-7, the V gene TRBV29-1; TRBD1 agrees at 9 bases. The germline V gene has CDR1 SQVTM and CDR2 ANQGSEA. Trimming cost V 6 bases and J 5 bases; bases outside gene matches: 11. CDR3 length: 14 residues. CDR3: CSVAIGTGLHEQYF. The CDR3, as DNA: TGCAGCGTAGCTATCGGGACAGGGCTCCACGAGCAGTACTTC.

The chain recombines TRBV18 with TRBJ2-5; 9 bases are a match to TRBD2. The trim removed 3 bases at V and 6 bases at J, leaving 8 bases unmatched. CDR3 length: 15 residues. CDR1 and CDR2 (germline): KGHSH, LQKENI. CDR3 nucleotides: TGTGCCAGCTCACCTCAAAGCGGGGGGCGTCAGACCCAGTACTTC. As protein: CASSPQSGGRQTQYF.

The V gene is TRBV7-2, the J gene TRBJ1-4, with TRBD1 identical over 10 bases. Germline V CDR1 and CDR2: SGHTA, FQGNSA. The CDR3 contains 14 residues. With 5 bases clipped from V and 7 bases from J, the junction kept 4 bases outside the gene matches. The CDR3 here is CASSPWTGGEKLFF. The CDR3 coding sequence is TGTGCCAGCAGCCCCTGGACAGGGGGTGAAAAACTGTTTTTT.

The chain has TRBV6-6 and TRBJ1-3, with D possibly being TRBD1 (6 bases). Trimming shortened V by 6 bases and J by 0 bases, and 9 bases separated the two germline ends. This CDR3 contains 14 residues. Germline lookup yields CDR1 MNHNY and CDR2 SVGAGI (reference sequence). The DNA of the CDR3 is TGTGCCAGCAGAACAGGGCCCTCTGGAAACACCATATATTTT. This translates into CASRTGPSGNTIYF.

This chain uses TRBV7-9 with TRBJ1-1; the match to TRBD1 covers 7 bases. With 5 bases clipped from V and 3 bases from J, the junction kept 6 bases outside the gene matches. The CDR3 runs to 14 residues. The germline V gene encodes CDR1 SEHNR and CDR2 FQNEAQ (reference sequence). As DNA, the CDR3 is TGTGCCAGCAGCATCAGGGGGTCGGACACTGAAGCTTTCTTT. Protein: CASSIRGSDTEAFF. Full variable domain (remainder filled in from reference TRBV7-9 and TRBJ1-1): DTGVSQNPRHKITKRGQNVTFRCDPISEHNRLYWYRQTLGQGPEFLTYFQNEAQLEKSRLLSDRFSAERPKGSFSTLEIQRTEQGDSAMYLCASSIRGSDTEAFFGQGTRLTVV.

The rearrangement joins TRBV28 to TRBJ1-6; D unclear. V dropped 6 bases and J dropped 7 bases, with 7 bases sitting between them. Germline CDR1 MDHEN, CDR2 SYDVKM. CDR3 length: 12 residues. DNA for the CDR3: TGTGCCAGCAGGGTGGGCAATTCACCCCTCCACTTT. Amino acids: CASRVGNSPLHF.

The V call is TRBV5-6, the J call TRBJ2-5, with unresolved D. CDR3 length: 14 amino acids. Germline loops: CDR1 SGHDT, CDR2 YYEEEE. Trimming pared 1 base from V and 1 base from J, leaving 8 bases between. The CDR3 here is CASSLPTTQETQYF. The DNA for the CDR3 is TGTGCCAGCAGCTTGCCGACAACCCAAGAGACCCAGTACTTC.

This clone was counted a single time. The genes are TRBV7-2 and TRBJ2-4, with D unclear. V dropped 3 bases and J dropped 0 bases, with 6 bases sitting between them. The CDR3 consists of 14 residues. Germline loops: CDR1 SGHTA, CDR2 FQGNSA. Here the CDR3 DNA reads TGTGCCAGCAGCTTTCTGAGAGCCAAAAACATTCAGTACTTC. This translates into CASSFLRAKNIQYF.

CDR3 in amino acids: CASSDYRDPSGNTIYF. CDR3 coding DNA: TGTGCCAGCAGCGACTACAGGGACCCCTCTGGAAACACCATATATTTT. The genes are TRBV7-6 and TRBJ1-3; possibly TRBD1 for D (6 bases). This CDR3 has 16 amino acids. Germline CDR1 reads SGHVS; CDR2 reads FNYEAQ. Trimming took off 5 bases at V and 0 bases at J, with 14 bases between the two ends.

The chain combines TRBV5-1 with TRBJ1-4, with D possibly TRBD1 on 6 matching bases. The CDR3 loop spans 14 amino acids. V was clipped by 4 bases and J by 0 bases, with 7 bases between them. Per germline, CDR1 SGHRS and CDR2 YFSETQ. CDR3 sequence: CASSRTATNEKLFF. The CDR3 region has the DNA TGCGCCAGCAGCCGGACAGCAACTAATGAAAAACTGTTTTTT.

This clone was picked up one time. The chain is built from TRBV11-2 and TRBJ1-2; D is unclear. The germline V gene has CDR1 SGHAT and CDR2 FQNNGV. CDR3 length: 14 residues. V lost 5 bases to trimming and J lost 0 bases, with 10 bases between them. CDR3 residues: CASSPNQANYGYTF. In nucleotides, the CDR3 is TGTGCCAGCAGCCCGAATCAGGCTAACTATGGCTACACCTTC.

The J gene is TRBJ2-3, the V gene TRBV7-8; D possibly corresponds to TRBD2 (5 bases). CDR1 is SGHVS, CDR2 FQNEAQ, per germline. CDR3 length: 19 residues. The V end was cut by 5 bases, the J end by 3 bases, with 27 bases between. CDR3 DNA sequence: TGTGCCAGCAGCCCTCCCCCAGTCACCGTAGCGCACTATACAGATACGCAGTATTTT. Amino acid sequence: CASSPPPVTVAHYTDTQYF. The full variable domain, with the rest looked up from reference TRBV7-8 and TRBJ2-3, is GAGVSQSPRYKVAKRGQDVALRCDPISGHVSLFWYQQALGQGPEFLTYFQNEAQLDKSGLPSDRFFAERPEGSVSTLKIQRTQQEDSAVYLCASSPPPVTVAHYTDTQYFGPGTRLTVL.

The chain employs TRBV7-2 and TRBJ2-5; D is possibly TRBD1 (6 bases). V was pared by 5 bases and J by 2 bases, with 12 bases between. In germline, CDR1 is SGHTA, CDR2 FQGNSA. This CDR3 comprises 14 residues. CDR3 bases: TGTGCCAGCAGCCATCAGGGGACACAAGAGACCCAGTACTTC. It specifies CASSHQGTQETQYF.

This chain links TRBV12-3 or TRBV12-4 with TRBJ1-2; D gene uncertain. Trimming removed 4 bases at V and 5 bases at J, with 5 bases between. The CDR3 is 11 residues long. In nucleotides, the CDR3 is TGTGCCAGCAGTTCTAGGTATGGCTACACCTTC. It yields the protein CASSSRYGYTF.

This clone came up a few times. CDR3: CASSPELGGGAYNEQFF. The CDR3 DNA follows: TGTGCCAGCTCACCAGAACTTGGCGGGGGGGCCTACAATGAGCAGTTCTTC. V is TRBV18 and J is TRBJ2-1; 9 nucleotides agree with TRBD2. The CDR3 has 17 residues. The V and J ends lost 2 bases and 2 bases, in that order; junction bases with no gene match: 7. Germline CDR1 is KGHSH and CDR2 is LQKENI. The full variable domain, in which reference TRBV18 and TRBJ2-1 provide the parts outside the CDR3, is NAGVMQNPRHLVRRRGQEARLRCSPMKGHSHVYWYRQLPEEGLKFMVYLQKENIIDESGMPKERFSAEFPKEGPSILRIQQVVRGDSAAYFCASSPELGGGAYNEQFFGPGTRLTVL.

This clone was seen once. V gene TRBV7-9 combines with J gene TRBJ1-1; the D is unclear. The CDR3 is 13 residues long. The V and J ends lost 2 bases and 1 base respectively, with 5 bases between them. Per germline, CDR1 SEHNR and CDR2 FQNEAQ (reference sequence). CDR3 region: CASSLLSNTEAFF. The CDR3 bases are TGTGCCAGCAGCTTACTCTCGAACACTGAAGCTTTCTTT.

This clone was observed a few times. The chain carries TRBV11-3 and TRBJ2-3; 10 positions agree with TRBD2. V trimming: 1 base; J trimming: 0 bases; junction bases outside the gene matches: 4. The CDR3 contains 17 residues. From germline, CDR1 is SGHNT and CDR2 YENEEA. CDR3 protein: CASSLGILAGSTDTQYF. The CDR3 DNA reads as TGTGCCAGCAGCTTAGGGATACTAGCGGGAAGCACAGATACGCAGTATTTT.

This chain uses TRBV4-1 with TRBJ2-7, with 13 bases lining up with TRBD2. Losses at the gene ends were 4 bases for V and 1 base for J; bases not matched to a gene: 1. CDR3 length: 15 amino acids. Germline V lookup: CDR1 MGHRA, CDR2 YSYEKL. The CDR3 loop reads CASSPLAGGSYEQYF. CDR3 sequence (DNA): TGCGCCAGCAGCCCACTAGCGGGGGGGTCCTACGAGCAGTACTTC.

The chain uses TRBV20-1 and TRBJ1-2; D is ambiguous. V shed 7 bases and J shed 4 bases, with 10 bases lying between them. Germline V gene lookup returns CDR1 DFQATT and CDR2 SNEGSKA (reference sequence). This CDR3 spans 11 amino acids. As DNA, the CDR3 is TGCAGTGTCGGGGTCTTCTATGGCTACACCTTC. Translating it yields CSVGVFYGYTF.

This clone was observed a few times. This sequence joins TRBV9 and TRBJ2-3, with 11 bases lining up with TRBD2. CDR1 and CDR2 from the germline V gene are SGDLS and YYNGEE. With V trimmed by 3 bases and J by 4 bases, 4 bases remained unmatched. This CDR3 has 15 residues. Here the CDR3 DNA reads TGTGCCAGCAGCGATAGCGGGAGGGGGGCAGATACGCAGTATTTT. As protein: CASSDSGRGADTQYF.

The chain uses TRBV21-1 and TRBJ2-7; the DNA was not compared with TRBD1, the D call given in the table. TRBV21-1 corresponds to a pseudogene. This CDR3 is 15 amino acids long. The CDR3 loop is CASSIQRDREYEQYF. The DNA of the CDR3 is TGTGCCAGCAGCATACAACGGGACAGGGAATACGAGCAGTACTTC.